The source of this T cell receptor beta chain is a study of post-analysis software for immune sequencing data. In this sample, this clonotype turned up a few times. Antigen unknown. Germline V gives CDR1 SGHTA, CDR2 FQGNSA. V gave up 4 bases and J gave up 13 bases; unmatched junction bases: 11. This CDR3 is built from 15 residues. Unique molecular identifiers had been added to the TCR beta cDNA libraries. MiXCR, applied by TCRdb to the PCR reads, yields one record per CDR3 protein. The sample comprises hundreds of thousands of distinct CDR3 sequences, approximately 30% of which are singletons, and approximately 0.55% rests with the top ten. General study results and limits: Same-batch preparations were strongly co-clustered by F measure. TRBV5-6, TRBV5-1 and TRBV20-1 belonged to a set of a few TRBV segments that were more frequent in patients than controls.

Sample: blood. This TCR was sampled from a girl aged 5-17 years with multiple sclerosis. The genes are TRBV7-2 and TRBJ1-6, with 9 bases identical to TRBD1. CDR3 residues: CASSSTTGGPRPLHF. Here the CDR3 DNA reads TGTGCCAGCAGCTCGACTACAGGGGGCCCCCGCCCCCTCCACTTT.